This T cell receptor beta chain came from a study of control samples from healthy donors and cancer patients. V gave up 5 bases and J gave up 4 bases; unmatched junction bases: 8. This CDR3 has 15 amino acids. CDR1 SSHAT and CDR2 FNYEAQ come from the germline V gene (reference sequence). The assay was immunoSEQ multiplex PCR, and TCRdb's table has in-frame clones only and misses some. The data contain approximately 150,000 clones, approximately 86% of them singletons. The chain is built from TRBV7-7 and TRBJ2-1; TRBD2 agrees at 7 bases. The sequence derives from a man younger than 35 in good health. Sequencing was done on a sample of blood. The CDR3 reads CASSRQRGEYNEQFF. DNA for the CDR3: TGTGCCAGCAGCCGACAGCGGGGAGAGTACAATGAGCAGTTCTTC.